This TCR beta chain was sequenced for a study of beta chain features in type 1 diabetes. For the study at large: All of the samples together had over 90 million sorted cells examined.

cDNA synthesis used the whole RNA isolate, giving expressed TCRB sequences. Here immunoSEQ multiplex PCR was the method, and the copy in TCRdb shows in-frame clones only, minus some. The data contain hundreds of thousands of clones, about 15% of them singletons. This clone was counted between two and nine times. What it binds is unknown. Germline V gene data show CDR1 as SGHTA and CDR2 as FQGNSA. The CDR3 spans 13 residues. Trimming stripped 6 bases from V and 11 bases from J, with 18 bases between. General study findings and limits: Diminished insertions and augmented deletions at VDJ junctions characterized type 1 diabetes patients. Patients and controls would share equally any PCR tilt toward shorter templates. Type 1 diabetes patients had moderately but significantly shorter TCRB CDR3s in all four CD4+ subsets.

This receptor was obtained from a man younger than 35 with type 1 diabetes. Sequences were obtained from naive CD4+ T cells from blood. V gene TRBV7-2 combines with J gene TRBJ2-3, with D unresolved. The CDR3 sequence: CASSPRRRVMQYF. The DNA of the CDR3 is TGTGCCAGCAGTCCACGTCGCCGGGTGATGCAGTATTTT.